This T cell receptor (beta chain) was sequenced for a study of T-cell reconstitution after alpha-beta-depleted transplantation in children (dated by TCRdb to 2016 to 2018). With regard to the full study: T-cell immune reconstitution after TCRalphabeta/CD19-depleted allogeneic hematopoietic cell transplantation in children was quantitatively tracked in the study by means of TCR repertoire profiling. Study-level results and caveats: The apparently early alphabetaT-cell count recovery about two months after transplant was reportedly dependent on only several hundred rapidly expanded clones derived from non-depleted graft cells. In some patients, the high TCRbeta diversity seen at day 60 was put down to recipient T cells and intrathymic progenitors that had survived conditioning. The frequencies of hyperexpanded clones fell over the following months, and after one year, T-cell counts and TCRbeta diversity were mostly attributed to newly produced T cells.

This clonotype occurred once. No antigen is known for it. No much larger clone exists at a distance of one base, and base qualities are not known. Weak support is all one read offers. In light of the paper, this sample's treatment or condition label describes: allogeneic hematopoietic cell transplantation with graft depleted of TCRalphabeta T cells and CD19 B cells. TCRalphabeta/CD19-depleted allogeneic hematopoietic cell grafts were given to the transplant recipients, all of whom were children. To prepare the library, PCR was applied. The instrument given in TCRdb is Illumina HiSeq 2500. TCR library preparation used molecular barcoding, with unique molecular identifiers applied to normalize quantification of the TCRbeta repertoire. TCRdb reran the public reads through fastp at Q25 and MiXCR, keeping productive beta chains. Rows are unified per CDR3 protein, each entry keeping the most common DNA and genes. This sample holds approximately 520,000 distinct CDR3 sequences; 9.5% to 12% were observed only once. The ten most abundant clones make up roughly 15% of the sample.

The origin of this receptor is a female patient between 2 and 15 years old who had a stem cell transplant for aplastic anemia, so the T cells may come from the graft donor. Here the sequenced sample was PBMCs, mostly from graft donor cells, taken 180 days after TCRalphabeta/CD19-depleted stem cell transplant.

The CDR3 corresponds to CASSSPFTLHF. The DNA sequence reads TGTGCCAGCAGTTCCCCGTTCACCCTCCACTTT. The chain employs TRBV28 and TRBJ1-6, with the identity of the D gene unclear. V was cut back by 4 bases and J by 14 bases, leaving a gap of 9 bases between them. Counted from cysteine to phenylalanine, this CDR3 has 11 amino acids. CDR3 DNA is the only sequence kept; it has 33 bases, read in frame from the first base. CDR1 and CDR2, looked up from the germline V gene, are MDHEN and SYDVKM. Reference TRBV28 and TRBJ1-6 genes cover what lies past the CDR3, so the full variable domain is DVKVTQSSRYLVKRTGEKVFLECVQDMDHENMFWYRQDPGLGLRLIYFSYDVKMKEKGDIPEGYSVSREKKERFSLILESASTNQTSMYLCASSSPFTLHFGNGTRLTVT.